This T cell receptor beta chain derives from a study of CD8+CD57+ T cells in acquired aplastic anemia. Study as a whole: Quantities of DNA derived from sorted CD4+ and CD8+ cells averaged approximately 3.3 ug. The study's findings and limits: Patients versus controls showed no significant CD8+ Simpson's diversity difference.

CDR1 and CDR2 from the germline V gene are DFQATT and SNEGSKA (reference sequence). The CDR3 contains 14 residues. Both TCR beta VDJ combination and CDR3 sequence profiling were carried out. Genomic DNA was the template for this profiling. MiXCR, run by TCRdb on the reads, gives a single entry per CDR3 protein. The sample gives about 120,000 distinct CDR3 sequences, 50% to 60% of which show up once; 25% to 30% is in the top ten. Details on this clonotype: Its antigen is still unknown. A junction end diverges from the germline sequence, so it may reflect a read error.

Those patients picked for sequencing had displayed CD8+CD57+ cell expansion on flow cytometry. Sample: sorted CD4+, CD8+, or CD8+CD57+ T cells (not recorded which) from PBMCs. The V call is TRBV20-1, the J call TRBJ2-7; TRBD1 aligns across 7 bases. The receptor was isolated from a human donor with aplastic anemia. The CDR3 loop reads CSANNGDSSLEQYF. CDR3 in DNA: TGCAGCGCTAACAACGGGGACAGCTCCCTCGAGCAGTACTTC.